The clone carrying this T cell receptor beta chain was observed a handful of times. The antigen is undetermined. From germline, CDR1 is SGHTA and CDR2 FQGNSA. V was shortened by 7 bases and J by 3 bases, with 13 bases between the two germline ends. This CDR3 region has 14 residues. A 5'RACE template-switching step, the method used to make TCR cDNA, added a universal primer site and UMIs. TCRdb used MiXCR to reprocess the 5' RACE reads, holding one entry per CDR3 protein. The sample includes more than 350,000 distinct CDR3 sequences, roughly 12% of them seen just once. The data derive from a study of T cells after yellow fever vaccination. Study-wide results and limits: Post-booster reappearance was seen for most primary-vaccination clones (roughly 97% CD4, around 89% CD8). Across the CD4 and CD8 compartments, a small share of clonotypes was present in both.

The clonotype originates from a man younger than 30 who received the YFV17D yellow fever vaccine. The material was PBMCs, obtained on the day of the first yellow fever vaccination. The rearrangement links TRBV7-2 to TRBJ1-5, with a possible D match to TRBD1 (6 bases). In DNA form, the CDR3 reads TGTGCCAGCACCGAGACAGGCCCCAATCAGCCCCAGCATTTT. Translation: CASTETGPNQPQHF.